Listed here are 24 T cell receptor beta chains from one sample, sequenced in a study of blood T cell repertoires in COVID-19. Method: immunoSEQ multiplex PCR; TCRdb's copy keeps in-frame clones and lacks some. The table lists approximately 170,000 clones, about 83% of them singletons, with roughly 19% in the top ten. What was sequenced was peripheral blood. The source is a woman between 65 and 79 years old who had recovered from COVID-19.

V and J are TRBV5-1 and TRBJ2-5; D is possibly TRBD2 (5 bases). The germline CDR1 and CDR2 sequences are SGHRS and YFSETQ. With 2 bases removed from V and 2 bases from J, the gap between germline ends came to 7 bases. There are 13 residues in the CDR3. The CDR3 DNA is TGCGCCAGCAGCTTAAGAGGGCAAGAGACCCAGTACTTC. Translation gives CASSLRGQETQYF. Full variable domain (rest looked up from reference TRBV5-1 and TRBJ2-5): KAGVTQTPRYLIKTRGQQVTLSCSPISGHRSVSWYQQTPGQGLQFLFEYFSETQRNKGNFPGRFSGRQFSNSRSEMNVSTLELGDSALYLCASSLRGQETQYFGPGTRLLVL.

The chain carries TRBV5-8 and TRBJ1-5; TRBD1 matches at 8 bases. The germline V gene encodes CDR1 SGHTS and CDR2 YDEGEE. CDR3 length equals 14 residues. J was trimmed by 6 bases and V by 3 bases; bases with no gene match: 5. The CDR3, as DNA: TGTGCCAGCAGCTCACAGGGGGGTCTTCAGCCCCAGCATTTT. Encoded protein: CASSSQGGLQPQHF.

This clone showed up just a few times. The chain combines TRBV11-2 with TRBJ2-7; the D gene is possibly TRBD1 (5 bases). V lost 3 bases, J lost 2 bases, and 11 bases lay in between. Germline V gene lookup returns CDR1 SGHAT and CDR2 FQNNGV. The CDR3 covers 14 residues. In DNA, the CDR3 is TGTGCCAGCAGCTTGTTGGGGCCCCCCTACGAGCAGTACTTC. It is translated as CASSLLGPPYEQYF.

The chain employs TRBV5-1 and TRBJ1-1; tentative D call: TRBD1 (5 bases). V lost 4 bases and J lost 1, with 11 bases in between. Per the germline V gene, CDR1 is SGHRS and CDR2 is YFSETQ. There are 14 residues in the CDR3. The CDR3 here is CASSLPTGNTEAFF. The CDR3, as DNA: TGCGCCAGCAGCCTCCCCACAGGGAACACTGAAGCTTTCTTT.

V is TRBV7-2 and J is TRBJ2-3; 7 bases match TRBD2. Germline-derived CDR1 and CDR2 are SGHTA and FQGNSA. V dropped 5 bases and J dropped 1; count of bases not matched to a gene: 9. The CDR3 has 16 amino acids. Written as DNA, the CDR3 is TGTGCCAGCAGCCCCTGGGCTAGCGGCCGCACAGATACGCAGTATTTT. It specifies CASSPWASGRTDTQYF.

The V and J genes are TRBV5-1 and TRBJ2-3, with TRBD1 matching 7 bases. Germline trimming cut 4 bases from V and 2 bases from J; bases unmatched to any gene: 4. CDR3 size: 14 residues. Germline V gene data show CDR1 as SGHRS and CDR2 as YFSETQ. DNA of the CDR3: TGCGCCAGCAGCCCGGGACAGACCACAGATACGCAGTATTTT. Protein: CASSPGQTTDTQYF.

The chain links TRBV6-6 to TRBJ1-1; no definite D call. The V gene lost 5 bases and the J gene lost 5 bases, with 21 bases spanning the gap. Germline V CDR1 and CDR2: MNHNY, SVGAGI (reference sequence). The CDR3 extends over 16 amino acids. CDR3 sequence (DNA): TGTGCCAGCAGTCGATACGGAGGACGGCGGGAGACTGAAGCTTTCTTT. Amino acid sequence: CASSRYGGRRETEAFF.

This clone was seen just once. This rearrangement joins TRBV29-1 to TRBJ1-1; no firm D call. The CDR3 has 13 residues. The germline CDR1 and CDR2 sequences are SQVTM and ANQGSEA. The germline V and J ends were trimmed by 3 bases and 2 bases, with 10 bases remaining between them. CDR3 region: CSVEPGYNTEAFF. For the CDR3, the DNA is TGCAGCGTTGAGCCCGGGTACAACACTGAAGCTTTCTTT.

The rearrangement links TRBV5-1 to TRBJ1-2; D is uncertain. The CDR3 totals 13 residues. The germline gives CDR1 SGHRS, CDR2 YFSETQ. Trimming shortened V by 4 bases and J by 6 bases, and 13 bases separated the two germline ends. The CDR3 DNA is TGCGCCAGCAGCCAAGGTGGAGGGAATGGCTACACCTTC. Translating it yields CASSQGGGNGYTF.

This clone occurred once. The chain carries TRBV18 and TRBJ1-6; D is undetermined. This CDR3 contains 14 residues. V gave up 3 bases and J gave up 7 bases, with 10 bases separating them. Germline V gives CDR1 KGHSH, CDR2 LQKENI. The CDR3 spells CASSPRALNSPLHF. The CDR3 nucleotides are TGTGCCAGCTCACCGCGGGCCCTCAATTCACCCCTCCACTTT. Full variable domain (remainder filled in from reference TRBV18 and TRBJ1-6): NAGVMQNPRHLVRRRGQEARLRCSPMKGHSHVYWYRQLPEEGLKFMVYLQKENIIDESGMPKERFSAEFPKEGPSILRIQQVVRGDSAAYFCASSPRALNSPLHFGNGTRLTVT.

The chain joins TRBV7-3 to TRBJ2-7, with TRBD1 identical over 7 bases. Unmatched junction bases numbered 7, after V lost 5 bases and J lost 6 bases. Germline CDR1 is SGHTA and CDR2 is FQGTGA. The CDR3 is made up of 13 amino acids. CDR3 bases: TGTGCCAGCAGCCCCGGACAGGTGGGCGAGCAGTACTTC. Protein sequence: CASSPGQVGEQYF.

The chain has TRBV4-3 and TRBJ2-1, with 9 positions matching TRBD2. V dropped 3 bases and J dropped 8; count of bases not matched to a gene: 8. There are 15 residues in the CDR3. Germline V CDR1 and CDR2: LGHNA, YSLEER. In nucleotides, the CDR3 is TGCGCCAGCAGCCAGGACAGGCGGGAGGGAGATGAGCAGTTCTTC. It yields the protein CASSQDRREGDEQFF.

The rearrangement uses TRBV9 and TRBJ1-5; no reliable D call. The CDR3 is made up of 14 amino acids. Trimming cost V 4 bases and J 7 bases, with 15 bases left between them. CDR1 and CDR2 from the germline V gene are SGDLS and YYNGEE. The CDR3 loop reads CASSPRGGSQPQHF. In nucleotides, the CDR3 is TGTGCCAGCAGCCCCCGGGGTGGGAGCCAGCCCCAGCATTTT.

The chain has TRBV5-1 and TRBJ1-4, with 10 nucleotides matching TRBD1. The ends lost 0 bases at V and 8 bases at J; junction bases unmatched: 10. Germline loops: CDR1 SGHRS, CDR2 YFSETQ. CDR3 size: 17 residues. The DNA for the CDR3 is TGCGCCAGCAGCTTGGATCCCGTCGGACAGGGGGGGGAAAAACTGTTTTTT. Its translation: CASSLDPVGQGGEKLFF. The variable domain in full, with the rest retrieved from reference TRBV5-1 and TRBJ1-4, is KAGVTQTPRYLIKTRGQQVTLSCSPISGHRSVSWYQQTPGQGLQFLFEYFSETQRNKGNFPGRFSGRQFSNSRSEMNVSTLELGDSALYLCASSLDPVGQGGEKLFFGSGTQLSVL.

The rearrangement joins TRBV18 to TRBJ2-6; TRBD1 aligns across 7 bases. The CDR3 is 15 residues long. J lost 2 bases, V lost 3 bases, and 1 base had no gene match. Per germline, CDR1 KGHSH and CDR2 LQKENI. The CDR3 DNA reads TGTGCCAGCTCACCCGACAGGGCTGGGGCCAACGTCCTGACTTTC. Translating it yields CASSPDRAGANVLTF.

CDR3 region: CSAEARETQYF. The DNA for the CDR3 is TGCAGTGCGGAAGCGAGGGAGACCCAGTACTTC. The chain couples TRBV20-1 to TRBJ2-5; D unresolved. CDR1 is DFQATT, CDR2 SNEGSKA, per germline (reference sequence). This CDR3 region has 11 residues. Trimming removed 6 bases at V and 5 bases at J, with 10 bases between.

This chain connects TRBV9 to TRBJ1-1; D not resolved. This CDR3 is 14 amino acids long. The V end lost 0 bases, the J end lost 4 bases, and 10 bases lay between the germline ends. Looked up from germline, CDR1 is SGDLS and CDR2 is YYNGEE. DNA for the CDR3: TGTGCCAGCAGCGTAGTCGAGGGTTTCACTGAAGCTTTCTTT. Its protein is CASSVVEGFTEAFF.

The chain joins TRBV5-6 to TRBJ1-2; D possibly corresponds to TRBD1 (6 bases). The V gene lost 4 bases and the J gene lost 4 bases, with 14 bases spanning the gap. From germline, CDR1 is SGHDT and CDR2 YYEEEE. This CDR3 has 14 residues. The CDR3 is CASSRIRDTYGYTF. CDR3 DNA: TGTGCCAGCAGCCGAATCCGGGACACCTATGGCTACACCTTC.

The gene calls are TRBV5-1 and TRBJ1-4; D perhaps matches TRBD1 (5 bases). Germline CDR1 reads SGHRS; CDR2 reads YFSETQ. V shed 0 bases and J shed 15 bases, with 15 bases lying between them. The CDR3 runs 13 residues. CDR3 in DNA: TGCGCCAGCAGCTTGGGCGAGGCCAGGGAAGTGTTTTTT. It translates to CASSLGEAREVFF.

This sequence joins TRBV28 and TRBJ1-5, with 8 bases that match TRBD1. This CDR3 is 15 amino acids long. V gave up 8 bases and J gave up 2 bases; unmatched junction bases: 8. CDR1 and CDR2 from the germline V gene are MDHEN and SYDVKM. The DNA of the CDR3 is TGTGCCAGCCTAACAGGGGGGGGCGGCAATCAGCCCCAGCATTTT. It encodes CASLTGGGGNQPQHF.

The V gene is TRBV6-5, the J gene TRBJ1-6, with TRBD1 matching over 7 bases. J gave up 4 bases and V 6 bases, and 3 bases lay outside the gene matches. The CDR3 is 14 residues long. Germline CDR1 is MNHEY and CDR2 is SVGAGI. CDR3 protein: CASRTRGYNSPLHF. The CDR3 bases are TGTGCCAGCAGGACCAGGGGGTATAATTCACCCCTCCACTTT.

The gene calls are TRBV27 and TRBJ2-3, with a possible D match to TRBD2 (7 bases). CDR1 is MNHEY and CDR2 is SMNVEV in the germline V gene (reference sequence). The length of the CDR3 is 15 residues. V was trimmed by 5 bases and J by 3 bases, leaving 15 bases between them. The CDR3 is CASSTPGGRTDTQYF. CDR3 DNA sequence: TGTGCCAGCAGTACCCCGGGGGGCCGGACAGATACGCAGTATTTT.

This clone was seen more than once but under ten times. This sequence joins TRBV19 and TRBJ1-5; D gene unclear. Between the trimmed V and J ends, which lost 3 bases and 2 bases, there was a span of 11 bases. The CDR3 has 15 residues. Per germline, CDR1 LNHDA and CDR2 SQIVND (reference sequence). CDR3 bases: TGTGCCAGTAGTATCACGGGATTTGGCAATCAGCCCCAGCATTTT. Its translation is CASSITGFGNQPQHF. Drawing the rest from reference TRBV19 and TRBJ1-5, the complete variable domain is DGGITQSPKYLFRKEGQNVTLSCEQNLNHDAMYWYRQDPGQGLRLIYYSQIVNDFQKGDIAEGYSVSREKKESFPLTVTSAQKNPTAFYLCASSITGFGNQPQHFGDGTRLSIL.

J is TRBJ1-2 and V is TRBV9; weak D call: TRBD1 (5 bases). Trimming removed 4 bases at V and 8 bases at J, with 12 bases between. Germline lookup yields CDR1 SGDLS and CDR2 YYNGEE. The CDR3 is 12 residues long. CDR3 loop: CASSPAGGGYTF. The CDR3 region has the DNA TGTGCCAGCAGCCCCGCGGGGGGGGGCTACACCTTC. The entire variable domain, with the rest obtained from reference TRBV9 and TRBJ1-2, is as follows: DSGVTQTPKHLITATGQRVTLRCSPRSGDLSVYWYQQSLDQGLQFLIQYYNGEERAKGNILERFSAQQFPDLHSELNLSSLELGDSALYFCASSPAGGGYTFGSGTRLTVV.